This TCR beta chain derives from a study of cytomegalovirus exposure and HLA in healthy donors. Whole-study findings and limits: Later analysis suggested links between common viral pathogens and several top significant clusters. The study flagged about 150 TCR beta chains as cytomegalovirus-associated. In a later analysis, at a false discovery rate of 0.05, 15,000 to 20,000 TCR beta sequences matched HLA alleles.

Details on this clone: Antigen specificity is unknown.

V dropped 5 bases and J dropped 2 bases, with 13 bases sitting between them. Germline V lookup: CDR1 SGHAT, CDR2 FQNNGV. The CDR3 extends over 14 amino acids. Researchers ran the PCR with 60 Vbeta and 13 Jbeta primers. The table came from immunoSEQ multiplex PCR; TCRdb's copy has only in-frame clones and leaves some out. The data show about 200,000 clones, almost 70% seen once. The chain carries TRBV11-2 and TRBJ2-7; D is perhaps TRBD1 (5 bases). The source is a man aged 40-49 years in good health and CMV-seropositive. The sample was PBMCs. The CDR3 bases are TGTGCCAGCAGCATTGGAGACAGCCCCTACGAGCAGTACTTC. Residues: CASSIGDSPYEQYF.